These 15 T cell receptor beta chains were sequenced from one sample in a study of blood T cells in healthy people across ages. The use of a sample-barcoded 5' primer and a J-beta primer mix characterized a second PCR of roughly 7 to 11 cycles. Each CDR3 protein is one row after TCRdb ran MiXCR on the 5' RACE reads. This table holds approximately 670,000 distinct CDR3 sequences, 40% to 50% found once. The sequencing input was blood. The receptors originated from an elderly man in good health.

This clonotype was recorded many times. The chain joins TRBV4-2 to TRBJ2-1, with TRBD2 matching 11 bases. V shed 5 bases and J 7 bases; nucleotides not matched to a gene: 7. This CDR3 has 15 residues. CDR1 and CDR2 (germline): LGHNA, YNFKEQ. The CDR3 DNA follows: TGTGCCAGCAGCATTCTAGCGGGAGGAGTTAATGAGCAGTTCTTC. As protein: CASSILAGGVNEQFF.

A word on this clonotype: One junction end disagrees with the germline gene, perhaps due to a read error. DNA for the CDR3: TGCGGTGCTAACCCGAAGACTATCGGGAGAGTTTACGAGCAGTACTTC. Translation gives CGANPKTIGRVYEQYF. This chain uses TRBV20-1 with TRBJ2-7; D possibly corresponds to TRBD2 (6 bases). This CDR3 region has 16 residues. Germline CDR1 reads DFQATT; CDR2 reads SNEGSKA (reference sequence).

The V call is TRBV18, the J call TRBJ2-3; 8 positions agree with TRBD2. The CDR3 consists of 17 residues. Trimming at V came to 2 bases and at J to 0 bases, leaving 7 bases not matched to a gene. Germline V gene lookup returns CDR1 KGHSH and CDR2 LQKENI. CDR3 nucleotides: TGTGCCAGCTCACCATATGGAGCGGGAGCAAGCACAGATACGCAGTATTTT. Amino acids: CASSPYGAGASTDTQYF.

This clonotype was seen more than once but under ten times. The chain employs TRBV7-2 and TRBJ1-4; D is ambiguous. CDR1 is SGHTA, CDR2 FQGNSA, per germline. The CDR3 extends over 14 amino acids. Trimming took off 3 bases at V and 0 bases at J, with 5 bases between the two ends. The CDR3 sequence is CASSFRSTNEKLFF. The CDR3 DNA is TGTGCCAGCAGCTTCAGATCAACTAATGAAAAACTGTTTTTT.

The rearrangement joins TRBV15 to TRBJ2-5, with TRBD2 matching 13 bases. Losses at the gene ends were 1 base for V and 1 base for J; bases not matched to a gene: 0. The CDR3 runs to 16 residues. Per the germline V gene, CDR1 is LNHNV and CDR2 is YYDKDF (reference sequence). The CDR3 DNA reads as TGTGCCACCAGCAGAGGACTAGCGGGGGGCCAAGAGACCCAGTACTTC. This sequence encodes CATSRGLAGGQETQYF.

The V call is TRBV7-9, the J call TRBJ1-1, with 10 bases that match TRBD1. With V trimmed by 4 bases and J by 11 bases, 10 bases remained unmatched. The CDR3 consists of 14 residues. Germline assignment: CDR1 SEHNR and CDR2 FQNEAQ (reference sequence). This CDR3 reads CASSSRQGADFAFF. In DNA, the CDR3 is TGTGCCAGCAGCTCCCGACAGGGGGCGGATTTTGCTTTCTTT.

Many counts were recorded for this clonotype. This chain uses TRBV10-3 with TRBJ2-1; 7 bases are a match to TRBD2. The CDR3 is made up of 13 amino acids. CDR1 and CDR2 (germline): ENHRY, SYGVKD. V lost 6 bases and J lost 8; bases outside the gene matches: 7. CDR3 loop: CAIRSQAGDEQFF. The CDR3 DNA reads TGTGCCATCAGATCCCAGGCGGGGGATGAGCAGTTCTTC.

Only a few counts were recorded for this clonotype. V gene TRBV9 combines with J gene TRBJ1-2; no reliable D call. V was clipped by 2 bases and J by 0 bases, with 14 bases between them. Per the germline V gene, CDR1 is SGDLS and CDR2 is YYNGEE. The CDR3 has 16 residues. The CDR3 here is CASSVLGDTANYGYTF. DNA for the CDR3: TGTGCCAGCAGCGTCCTCGGAGACACAGCTAACTATGGCTACACCTTC.

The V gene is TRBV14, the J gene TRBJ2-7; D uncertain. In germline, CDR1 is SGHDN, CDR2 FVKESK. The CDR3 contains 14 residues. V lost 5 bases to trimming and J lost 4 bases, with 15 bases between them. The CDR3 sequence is CASSRQFAQYEQYF. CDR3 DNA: TGTGCCAGCAGCAGGCAGTTTGCCCAATACGAGCAGTACTTC.

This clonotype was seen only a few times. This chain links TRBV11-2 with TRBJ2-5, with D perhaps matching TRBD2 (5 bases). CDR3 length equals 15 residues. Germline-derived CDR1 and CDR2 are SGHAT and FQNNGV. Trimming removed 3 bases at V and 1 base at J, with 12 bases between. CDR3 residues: CASSFLAYPQETQYF. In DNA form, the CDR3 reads TGTGCCAGCAGCTTCTTAGCGTACCCCCAAGAGACCCAGTACTTC. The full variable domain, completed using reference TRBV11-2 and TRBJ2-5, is EAGVAQSPRYKIIEKRQSVAFWCNPISGHATLYWYQQILGQGPKLLIQFQNNGVVDDSQLPKDRFSAERLKGVDSTLKIQPAKLEDSAVYLCASSFLAYPQETQYFGPGTRLLVL.

As DNA, the CDR3 is TGCAGTGCTAGACCCACTGCTTTAGGGGAGCTGTTTTTT. Translation: CSARPTALGELFF. V gene TRBV20-1 combines with J gene TRBJ2-2; no reliable D call. The CDR3 spans 13 residues. The germline V gene encodes CDR1 DFQATT and CDR2 SNEGSKA (reference sequence). The V end lost 2 bases, the J end lost 8 bases, and 12 bases lay between the germline ends.

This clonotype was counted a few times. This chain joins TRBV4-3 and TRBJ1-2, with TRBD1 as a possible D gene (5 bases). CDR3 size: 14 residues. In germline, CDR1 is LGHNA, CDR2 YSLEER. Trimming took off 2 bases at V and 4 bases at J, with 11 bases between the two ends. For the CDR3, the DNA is TGCGCCAGCAGCCAATCTTGGGGGACCTATGGCTACACCTTC. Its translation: CASSQSWGTYGYTF.

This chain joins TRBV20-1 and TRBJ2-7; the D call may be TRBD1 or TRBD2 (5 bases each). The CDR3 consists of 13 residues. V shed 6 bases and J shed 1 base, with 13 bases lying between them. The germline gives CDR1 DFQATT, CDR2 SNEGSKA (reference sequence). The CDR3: CSAARDGSYEQYF. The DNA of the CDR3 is TGCAGTGCAGCGAGGGACGGGTCCTACGAGCAGTACTTC.

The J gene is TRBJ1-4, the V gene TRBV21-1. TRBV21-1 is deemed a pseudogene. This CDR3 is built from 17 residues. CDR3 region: CASSKGARLTTNEKLFF. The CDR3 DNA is TGTGCCAGCAGCAAAGGTGCCAGGTTGACAACTAATGAAAAACTGTTTTTT.

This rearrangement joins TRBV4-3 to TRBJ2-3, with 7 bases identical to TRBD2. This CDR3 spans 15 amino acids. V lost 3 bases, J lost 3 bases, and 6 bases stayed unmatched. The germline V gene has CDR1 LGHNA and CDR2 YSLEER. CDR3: CASSHRTRATDTQYF. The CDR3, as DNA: TGCGCCAGCAGCCATCGGACTAGAGCTACAGATACGCAGTATTTT.